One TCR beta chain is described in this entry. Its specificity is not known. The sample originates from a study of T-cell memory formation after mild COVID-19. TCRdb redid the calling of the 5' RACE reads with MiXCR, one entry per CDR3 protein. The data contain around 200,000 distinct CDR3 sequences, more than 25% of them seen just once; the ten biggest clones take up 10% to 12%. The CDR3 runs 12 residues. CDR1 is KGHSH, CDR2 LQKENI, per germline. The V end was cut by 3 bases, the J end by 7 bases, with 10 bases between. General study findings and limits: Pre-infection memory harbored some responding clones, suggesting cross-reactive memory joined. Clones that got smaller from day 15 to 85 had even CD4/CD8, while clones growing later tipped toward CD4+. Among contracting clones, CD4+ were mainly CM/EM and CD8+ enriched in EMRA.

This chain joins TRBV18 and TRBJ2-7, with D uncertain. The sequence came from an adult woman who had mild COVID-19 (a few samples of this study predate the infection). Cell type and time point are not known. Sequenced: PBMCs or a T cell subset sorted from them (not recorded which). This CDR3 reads CASSPSTREQYF. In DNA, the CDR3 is TGTGCCAGCTCACCCTCGACCCGGGAGCAGTACTTC.